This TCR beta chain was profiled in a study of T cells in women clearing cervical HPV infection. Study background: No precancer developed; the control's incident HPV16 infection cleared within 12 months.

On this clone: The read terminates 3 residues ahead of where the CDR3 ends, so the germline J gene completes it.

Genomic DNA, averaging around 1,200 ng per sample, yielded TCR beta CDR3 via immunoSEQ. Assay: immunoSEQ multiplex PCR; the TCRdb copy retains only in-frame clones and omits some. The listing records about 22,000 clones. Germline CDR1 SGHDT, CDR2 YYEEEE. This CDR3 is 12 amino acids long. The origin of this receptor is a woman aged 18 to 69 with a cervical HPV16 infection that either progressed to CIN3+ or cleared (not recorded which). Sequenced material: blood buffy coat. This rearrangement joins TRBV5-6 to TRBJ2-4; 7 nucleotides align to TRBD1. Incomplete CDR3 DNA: TGTGCCAGCAGCGTGGGGGACAGCTTT. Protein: CASSVGDSF. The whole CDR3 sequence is CASSVGDSFQYF.